The 2 T cell receptor beta chains listed next were all sequenced from one sample in a study of blood T cell repertoires in COVID-19. Clones were read by immunoSEQ multiplex PCR, and TCRdb kept only the in-frame ones, dropping some. Of about 380,000 clones in the sample, 88% were seen once. The specimen was PBMCs or T cells enriched from blood (not recorded which). These receptors were obtained from a woman aged 18-29 years who had recovered from COVID-19.

V is TRBV7-8 and J is TRBJ1-4; D uncertain. This CDR3 contains 15 residues. Trimming left V 5 bases short and J 1 base short, with 11 bases between. In germline, CDR1 is SGHVS, CDR2 FQNEAQ. CDR3 DNA: TGTGCCAGCAGCCACCGGCGGCAAACTAATGAAAAACTGTTTTTT. Amino acids: CASSHRRQTNEKLFF.

The chain uses TRBV2 and TRBJ2-7; 8 bases align to TRBD1. The CDR3 is made up of 17 amino acids. Trimming cost V 6 bases and J 1 base; bases outside gene matches: 14. Germline CDR1 is SNHLY and CDR2 is FYNNEI. For the CDR3, the DNA is TGTGCCAGCAGGGTATCTAAGGGGACAGGACCTTCCTACGAGCAGTACTTC. Translating it yields CASRVSKGTGPSYEQYF.